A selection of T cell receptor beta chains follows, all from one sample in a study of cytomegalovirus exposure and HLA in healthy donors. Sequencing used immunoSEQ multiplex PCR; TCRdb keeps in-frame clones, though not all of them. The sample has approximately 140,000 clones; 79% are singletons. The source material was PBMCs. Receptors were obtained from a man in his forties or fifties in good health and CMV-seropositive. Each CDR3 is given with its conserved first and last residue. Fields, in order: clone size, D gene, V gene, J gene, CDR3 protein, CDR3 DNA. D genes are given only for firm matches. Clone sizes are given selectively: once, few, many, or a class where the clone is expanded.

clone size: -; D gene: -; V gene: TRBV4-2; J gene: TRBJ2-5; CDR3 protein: CASSPRFLANQETQYF; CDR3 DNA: TGTGCCAGCAGCCCCCGCTTCCTAGCAAACCAAGAGACCCAGTACTTC
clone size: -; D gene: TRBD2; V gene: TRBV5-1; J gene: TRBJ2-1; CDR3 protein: CASSLALLAGGLDEQFF; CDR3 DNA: TGCGCCAGCAGCTTGGCCTTACTAGCGGGGGGATTGGATGAGCAGTTCTTC
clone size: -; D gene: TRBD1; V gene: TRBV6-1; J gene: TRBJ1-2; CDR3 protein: CASSDFSGQGAYGYTF; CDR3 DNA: TGTGCCAGCAGTGATTTCTCGGGACAGGGCGCCTATGGCTACACCTTC
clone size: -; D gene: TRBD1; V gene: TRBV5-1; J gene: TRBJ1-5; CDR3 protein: CASSRQGGQPQHF; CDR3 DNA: TGCGCCAGCAGCCGACAGGGGGGTCAGCCCCAGCATTTT
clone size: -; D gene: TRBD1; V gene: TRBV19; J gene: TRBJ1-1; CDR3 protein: CASSISGGNEAFF; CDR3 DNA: TGTGCCAGTAGTATATCAGGGGGCAATGAAGCTTTCTTT
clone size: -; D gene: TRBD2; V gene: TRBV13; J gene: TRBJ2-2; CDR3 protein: CASSSLGLAGNTGELFF; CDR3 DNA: TGTGCCAGCAGCTCTCTCGGACTAGCGGGAAACACCGGGGAGCTGTTTTTT
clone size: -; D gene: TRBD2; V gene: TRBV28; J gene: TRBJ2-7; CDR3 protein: CASSDRTSGSYEQYF; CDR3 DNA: TGTGCCAGCAGTGATCGGACTAGCGGGAGCTACGAGCAGTACTTC
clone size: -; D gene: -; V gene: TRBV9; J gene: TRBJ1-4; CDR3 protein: CASSRGVNEKLFF; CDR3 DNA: TGTGCCAGCAGCAGGGGTGTAAATGAAAAACTGTTTTTT
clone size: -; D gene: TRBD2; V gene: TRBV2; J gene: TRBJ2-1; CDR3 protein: CASSEDWGGWKFF; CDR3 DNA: TGTGCCAGCAGTGAAGATTGGGGGGGTTGGAAGTTCTTC
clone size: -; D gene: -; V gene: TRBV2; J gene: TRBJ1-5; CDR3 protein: CASSRETDQPQHF; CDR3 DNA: TGTGCCAGCAGCCGGGAGACGGATCAGCCCCAGCATTTT
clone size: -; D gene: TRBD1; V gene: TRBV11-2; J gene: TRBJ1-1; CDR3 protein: CASSLTGVEAFF; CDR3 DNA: TGTGCCAGCAGTTTGACAGGGGTTGAAGCTTTCTTT
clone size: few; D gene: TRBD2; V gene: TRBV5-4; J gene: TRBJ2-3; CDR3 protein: CASSLRLAVDTQYF; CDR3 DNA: TGTGCCAGCAGCTTAAGACTAGCAGTCGATACGCAGTATTTT
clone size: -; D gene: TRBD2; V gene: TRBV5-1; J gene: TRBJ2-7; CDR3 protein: CASSPGTSGSGYF; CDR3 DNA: TGCGCCAGCAGCCCCGGGACTAGCGGGAGTGGATACTTC
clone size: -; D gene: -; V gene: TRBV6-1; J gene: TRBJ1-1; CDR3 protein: CASSPFFGATEAFF; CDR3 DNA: TGTGCCAGCTCTCCCTTTTTTGGGGCTACTGAAGCTTTCTTT
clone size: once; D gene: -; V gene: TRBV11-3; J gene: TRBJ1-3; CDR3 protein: CASSSRPGNTIYF; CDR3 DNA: TGTGCCAGCAGCAGCCGTCCGGGAAACACCATATATTTT
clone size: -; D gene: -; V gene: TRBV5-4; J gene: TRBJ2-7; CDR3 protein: CASSLDSSSYEQYF; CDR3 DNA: TGTGCCAGCAGCTTGGACAGTAGCTCCTACGAGCAGTACTTC
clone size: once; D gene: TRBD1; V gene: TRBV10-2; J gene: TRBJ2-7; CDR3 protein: CASSPPGQGYEQYF; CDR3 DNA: TGCGCCAGCAGTCCCCCCGGACAGGGCTACGAGCAGTACTTC
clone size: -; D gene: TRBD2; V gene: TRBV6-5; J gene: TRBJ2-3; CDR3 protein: CASSWTSGSTDTQYF; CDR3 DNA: TGTGCCAGCAGTTGGACTAGCGGGAGCACAGATACGCAGTATTTT
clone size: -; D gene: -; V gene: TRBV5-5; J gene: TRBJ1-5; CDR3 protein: CASSLGPGDNQPQHF; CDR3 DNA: TGTGCCAGCAGCTTGGGTCCGGGGGACAATCAGCCCCAGCATTTT
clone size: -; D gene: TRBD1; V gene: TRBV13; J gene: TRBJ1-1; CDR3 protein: CASSPLTAGGTEAFF; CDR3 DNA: TGTGCCAGCAGCCCCCTCACCGCAGGGGGCACTGAAGCTTTCTTT
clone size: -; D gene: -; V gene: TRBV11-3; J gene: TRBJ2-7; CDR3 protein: CASSLRNRPHEQYF; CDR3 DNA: TGTGCCAGCAGCTTAAGGAACAGGCCCCACGAGCAGTACTTC
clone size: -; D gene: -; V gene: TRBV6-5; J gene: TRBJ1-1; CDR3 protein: CASSRRGLNTEAFF; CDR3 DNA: TGTGCCAGCAGTAGGCGGGGGTTGAACACTGAAGCTTTCTTT
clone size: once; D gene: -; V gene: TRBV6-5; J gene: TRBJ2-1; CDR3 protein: CARGRWRNNEQFF; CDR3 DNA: TGTGCCAGAGGGAGGTGGAGGAATAATGAGCAGTTCTTC
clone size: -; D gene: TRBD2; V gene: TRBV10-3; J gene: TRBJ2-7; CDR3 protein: CAISESMGLVGGEQYF; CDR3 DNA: TGTGCCATCAGTGAGTCGATGGGACTAGTCGGTGGGGAGCAGTACTTC
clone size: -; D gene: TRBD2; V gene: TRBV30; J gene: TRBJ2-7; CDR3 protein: CAWSVRLRGRSEQYF; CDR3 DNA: TGTGCCTGGAGTGTACGGCTGCGGGGGAGGAGCGAGCAGTACTTC
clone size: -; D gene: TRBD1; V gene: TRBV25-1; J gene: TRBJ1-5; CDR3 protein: CASYYRYRGSNQPQHF; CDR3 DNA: TGTGCCAGTTATTACCGGTACAGGGGAAGCAATCAGCCCCAGCATTTT
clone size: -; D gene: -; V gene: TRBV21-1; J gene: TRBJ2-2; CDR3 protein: CASSNRDRGAGELFF; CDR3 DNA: TGTGCCAGCAGCAACCGGGACAGGGGGGCCGGGGAGCTGTTTTTT
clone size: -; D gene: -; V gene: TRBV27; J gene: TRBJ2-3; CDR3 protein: CASSLNPADTQYF; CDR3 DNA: TGTGCCAGCAGTTTAAATCCGGCAGATACGCAGTATTTT
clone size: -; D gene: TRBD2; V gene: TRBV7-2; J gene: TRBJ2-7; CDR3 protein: CASSAAGTSGSPYEQYF; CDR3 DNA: TGTGCCAGCAGCGCCGCCGGGACTAGCGGTTCCCCCTACGAGCAGTACTTC
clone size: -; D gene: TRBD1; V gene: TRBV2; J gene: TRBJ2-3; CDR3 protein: CASTTRTGGTDTQYF; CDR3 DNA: TGTGCCAGCACTACCCGGACAGGGGGCACAGATACGCAGTATTTT
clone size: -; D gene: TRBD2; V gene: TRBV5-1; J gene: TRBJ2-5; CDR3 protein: CASSFSTSGQETQYF; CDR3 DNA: TGCGCCAGCAGCTTTAGTACTAGCGGTCAAGAGACCCAGTACTTC
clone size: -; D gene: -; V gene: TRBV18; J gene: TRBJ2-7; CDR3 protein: CASSRTQGNEQYF; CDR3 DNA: TGTGCCAGCTCACGCACTCAGGGGAACGAGCAGTACTTC
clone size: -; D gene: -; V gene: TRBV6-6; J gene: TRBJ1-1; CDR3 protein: CASSSGGGNTEAFF; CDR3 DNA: TGTGCCAGCAGTTCCGGGGGGGGGAACACTGAAGCTTTCTTT